A single sample is the source of the 31 T cell receptor beta chains below, sequenced in a study of blood T cells in healthy people across ages. A second about 6 to 12 cycle PCR used barcoded and J-beta primers. TCRdb itself ran the 5' RACE reads through MiXCR, one entry per CDR3 protein. Among about 380,000 distinct CDR3 sequences listed, roughly half were seen once. Material: blood. The receptor set was obtained from a man aged 55 to 70 in good health.

This clonotype was observed a handful of times. The chain has TRBV7-9 and TRBJ2-7; D not certain. Germline V gene data show CDR1 as SEHNR and CDR2 as FQNEAQ (reference sequence). This CDR3 is built from 12 residues. V was trimmed by 0 bases and J by 7 bases, leaving 7 bases between them. In DNA, the CDR3 is TGTGCCAGCAGCTTAGCCCGTGGGGAGCAGTACTTC. The encoded protein is CASSLARGEQYF.

This clonotype was counted between two and nine times. The chain uses TRBV2 and TRBJ1-2; possible D gene TRBD1, 5 bases. Germline V lookup: CDR1 SNHLY, CDR2 FYNNEI. Trimming removed 4 bases at V and 1 base at J, with 13 bases between. The CDR3 consists of 15 residues. The CDR3 region is CASSVQGARNYGYTF. The CDR3, as DNA: TGTGCCAGCAGTGTTCAGGGAGCTCGTAACTATGGCTACACCTTC.

A word on this clonotype: A much larger clone is a single base away; this may be a read error. CDR3: CASSFADRFTDTQYF. In DNA, the CDR3 is TGCGCCAGCAGCTTTGCCGACAGGTTCACAGATACGCAGTATTTT. The rearrangement uses TRBV5-1 and TRBJ2-3, with a possible D match to TRBD1 (6 bases). Germline V gene lookup returns CDR1 SGHRS and CDR2 YFSETQ. This CDR3 has 15 residues. V was trimmed by 2 bases and J by 2 bases, leaving 12 bases between them.

The chain uses TRBV7-2 and TRBJ2-1; D gene ambiguous. The CDR3 loop spans 15 amino acids. Germline V gene sequence: CDR1 SGHTA, CDR2 FQGNSA. Trimming cost V 1 base and J 3 bases, with 10 bases left between them. The CDR3 DNA follows: TGTGCCAGCAGCTTAGAGGTTAGCTTCTACAATGAGCAGTTCTTC. It translates to CASSLEVSFYNEQFF.

The chain carries TRBV25-1 and TRBJ2-3; D possibly corresponds to TRBD1 (5 bases). V gave up 0 bases and J gave up 1 base, with 8 bases separating them. CDR3 length equals 15 residues. Germline CDR1 reads MGHDK; CDR2 reads SYGVNS. CDR3 in DNA: TGTGCCAGCAGTGAATATGGCAGGGGCACAGATACGCAGTATTTT. Protein sequence: CASSEYGRGTDTQYF.

This clonotype was recorded a few times. The chain joins TRBV20-1 to TRBJ2-1; D is ambiguous. V was clipped by 0 bases and J by 2 bases, with 14 bases between them. The CDR3 is 16 amino acids. CDR1 is DFQATT, CDR2 SNEGSKA, per germline (reference sequence). The chain's CDR3 is CSARDPQKGPYNEQFF. The CDR3 DNA reads TGCAGTGCTAGAGATCCCCAAAAGGGTCCCTACAATGAGCAGTTCTTC.

The chain links TRBV7-9 to TRBJ1-6, with D tentatively TRBD1 (5 bases). V was pared by 1 base and J by 3 bases, with 10 bases between. Germline CDR1 reads SEHNR; CDR2 reads FQNEAQ (reference sequence). The CDR3 has 16 residues. The CDR3 spells CASSLGQGFYNSPLHF. The CDR3 coding sequence is TGTGCCAGCAGCTTAGGCCAGGGCTTCTATAATTCACCCCTCCACTTT.

The J gene is TRBJ2-7, the V gene TRBV4-3, with D perhaps TRBD2 (5 bases). The CDR3 is 14 amino acids. V gave up 1 base and J gave up 4 bases, with 11 bases separating them. Germline V lookup: CDR1 LGHNA, CDR2 YSLEER. The CDR3, as DNA: TGCGCCAGCAGCCAAGGGCAGCGGAGTTACGAGCAGTACTTC. This sequence encodes CASSQGQRSYEQYF.

This clonotype has at least ten counts. The V gene is TRBV7-3, the J gene TRBJ2-1; 8 bases match TRBD2. Trimming cost V 4 bases and J 6 bases; bases outside gene matches: 8. This CDR3 has 15 residues. The germline gives CDR1 SGHTA, CDR2 FQGTGA. This CDR3 is CASSSRLAPSNEQFF. In DNA, the CDR3 is TGTGCCAGCAGCTCAAGACTAGCGCCTAGCAATGAGCAGTTCTTC.

This clonotype was counted between two and nine times. This chain joins TRBV6-2 or TRBV6-3 and TRBJ2-7; D call uncertain. From germline, CDR1 is MNHEY and CDR2 SVGEGT. Trimming removed 2 bases from V and 7 bases from J, with 21 bases in between. This CDR3 has 16 amino acids. Written as DNA, the CDR3 is TGTGCCAGCAGTTACCATCCGACGCGCACGCTTTTAGAGCAGTACTTC. Translation gives CASSYHPTRTLLEQYF.

The V gene is TRBV28, the J gene TRBJ1-2; possibly TRBD1 for D (6 bases). This CDR3 has 15 residues. In germline, CDR1 is MDHEN, CDR2 SYDVKM. Deletions cut 5 bases from V and 5 bases from J, with 18 bases between. The CDR3 nucleotides are TGTGCCAGCAGTAAAGCCGGGACAACGAATTATGGCTACACCTTC. Protein product: CASSKAGTTNYGYTF.

This clonotype came up a few times. V gene TRBV28 combines with J gene TRBJ2-7; TRBD1 aligns across 9 bases. Germline CDR1 MDHEN, CDR2 SYDVKM. CDR3 length: 14 amino acids. J gave up 4 bases and V 5 bases, and 6 bases lay outside the gene matches. CDR3 coding DNA: TGTGCCAGCAGTCTCCGGGACAGGGTTTACGAGCAGTACTTC. It is translated as CASSLRDRVYEQYF.

V and J are TRBV20-1 and TRBJ2-7; D might be TRBD2 (5 bases). Germline CDR1 is DFQATT and CDR2 is SNEGSKA (reference sequence). The CDR3 contains 15 residues. V dropped 0 bases and J dropped 0 bases, with 12 bases sitting between them. CDR3 coding DNA: TGCAGTGCTAGAGAACGCGGGTATAGCTCCTACGAGCAGTACTTC. Its protein product is CSARERGYSSYEQYF.

This chain uses TRBV7-2 with TRBJ2-3, with TRBD2 identical over 8 bases. CDR1 is SGHTA, CDR2 FQGNSA, per germline. The CDR3 consists of 17 residues. The V gene end was trimmed by 5 bases and the J gene end by 1 base; junction bases not matched to a gene: 11. In DNA, the CDR3 is TGTGCCAGCAGCCAGTCCCTACTAGCGGCCCGCACAGATACGCAGTATTTT. Its translation is CASSQSLLAARTDTQYF.

This clonotype was counted between two and nine times. The V call is TRBV7-2, the J call TRBJ2-7, with 7 bases identical to TRBD2. Germline loops: CDR1 SGHTA, CDR2 FQGNSA. Germline trimming cut 5 bases from V and 5 bases from J; bases unmatched to any gene: 9. The CDR3 runs to 14 residues. CDR3 sequence: CASSVIAGQNEQYF. The CDR3 region has the DNA TGTGCCAGCAGCGTAATAGCGGGCCAAAACGAGCAGTACTTC.

This chain connects TRBV20-1 to TRBJ2-3, with 7 positions matching TRBD2. Germline CDR1 reads DFQATT; CDR2 reads SNEGSKA (reference sequence). This CDR3 contains 18 residues. V lost 6 bases, J lost 6 bases, and 24 bases stayed unmatched. CDR3 loop: CSARTQGGAGVKKDTQYF. In nucleotides, the CDR3 is TGCAGTGCCCGAACCCAGGGAGGGGCGGGAGTAAAGAAGGATACGCAGTATTTT.

This chain joins TRBV12-3 or TRBV12-4 and TRBJ1-2; no firm D call. This CDR3 is 12 amino acids long. Trimming stripped 8 bases from V and 4 bases from J, with 11 bases between. The CDR3 sequence is CASGNTAYGYTF. The CDR3 DNA reads as TGTGCCAGCGGTAATACTGCCTATGGCTACACCTTC.

The genes are TRBV6-2 or TRBV6-3 and TRBJ2-3, with 8 bases lining up with TRBD2. Per the germline V gene, CDR1 is MNHEY and CDR2 is SVGEGT. V shed 6 bases, J shed 0 bases, and the junction held 5 bases outside the gene matches. The CDR3 has 15 residues. The CDR3 region has the DNA TGTGCCAGCAGCGAGCCTAGCGGGAGCACAGATACGCAGTATTTT. It codes for CASSEPSGSTDTQYF.

This clonotype was seen only once. A read error may explain this, as a much larger clone is one base away. The chain recombines TRBV7-2 with TRBJ2-3; 7 positions match TRBD2. Looked up from germline, CDR1 is SGHTA and CDR2 is FQGNSA. The CDR3 consists of 15 residues. The CDR3 sequence is CACSLVLAVPDTQYF. The DNA of the CDR3 is TGTGCCTGCAGCTTAGTGCTAGCGGTGCCAGATACGCAGTATTTT.

The V call is TRBV20-1, the J call TRBJ2-1, with 9 positions matching TRBD2. The CDR3 has 15 residues. V shed 1 base and J 7 bases; nucleotides not matched to a gene: 8. Germline assignment: CDR1 DFQATT and CDR2 SNEGSKA (reference sequence). In nucleotides, the CDR3 is TGCAGTGCTAGAGGGGAGCGGGAGGCTTTTAATGAGCAGTTCTTC. This codes for CSARGEREAFNEQFF.

This sequence joins TRBV20-1 and TRBJ2-1; 8 nucleotides agree with TRBD1. CDR3 length: 14 residues. The ends lost 5 bases at V and 4 bases at J; junction bases unmatched: 7. The germline gives CDR1 DFQATT, CDR2 SNEGSKA (reference sequence). The CDR3 DNA is TGCAGTGCTGATACGGGACAGGCATACAATGAGCAGTTCTTC. Amino acids: CSADTGQAYNEQFF.

The chain carries TRBV29-1 and TRBJ1-2, with a tentative D call TRBD1 (6 bases). Germline CDR1 reads SQVTM; CDR2 reads ANQGSEA. CDR3 length equals 13 residues. V lost 7 bases to trimming and J lost 2 bases, with 14 bases between them. This CDR3 is CSGQDSVNYGYTF. The CDR3 bases are TGCAGCGGTCAGGACAGCGTGAACTATGGCTACACCTTC.

The chain uses TRBV18 and TRBJ2-5; 9 bases are a match to TRBD1. V dropped 3 bases and J dropped 4; count of bases not matched to a gene: 6. The CDR3 has 15 residues. Germline V gene data show CDR1 as KGHSH and CDR2 as LQKENI. As DNA, the CDR3 is TGTGCCAGCTCACCGAAACAGGGGGCTGTAGAGACCCAGTACTTC. Translated: CASSPKQGAVETQYF. The full variable domain, in which reference TRBV18 and TRBJ2-5 provide the parts outside the CDR3, is NAGVMQNPRHLVRRRGQEARLRCSPMKGHSHVYWYRQLPEEGLKFMVYLQKENIIDESGMPKERFSAEFPKEGPSILRIQQVVRGDSAAYFCASSPKQGAVETQYFGPGTRLLVL.

This sequence joins TRBV11-3 and TRBJ2-7; D may correspond to TRBD1 or TRBD2 (6 bases each). The V and J ends lost 5 bases and 7 bases respectively, with 21 bases between them. The CDR3 length is 15 residues. Germline V gives CDR1 SGHNT, CDR2 YENEEA. In DNA form, the CDR3 reads TGTGCCAGCAGCCCCGACCCCGAGGGGGGCAATGAGCAGTACTTC. This codes for CASSPDPEGGNEQYF.

The chain couples TRBV7-6 to TRBJ2-1; 7 nucleotides match TRBD2. Trimming removed 5 bases from V and 0 bases from J; junction bases left unmatched: 10. The CDR3 has 17 amino acids. CDR1 is SGHVS, CDR2 FNYEAQ, per germline. CDR3 region: CASSPRAGGSSYNEQFF. CDR3 in DNA: TGTGCCAGCAGCCCTAGGGCTGGCGGGAGCTCCTACAATGAGCAGTTCTTC. Together with reference TRBV7-6 and TRBJ2-1, the CDR3 gives the full variable domain: GAGVSQSPRYKVTKRGQDVALRCDPISGHVSLYWYRQALGQGPEFLTYFNYEAQQDKSGLPNDRFSAERPEGSISTLTIQRTEQRDSAMYRCASSPRAGGSSYNEQFFGPGTRLTVL.

CDR3 residues: CASSPAVRARVLDEQFF. CDR3 nucleotide sequence: TGTGCCAGCAGCCCAGCTGTGCGGGCCCGGGTTTTGGATGAGCAGTTCTTC. This chain links TRBV3-1 with TRBJ2-1, with D perhaps TRBD2 (5 bases). Germline values: CDR1 LGHDT, CDR2 YNNKEL (reference sequence). Trimming removed 4 bases from V and 8 bases from J, with 24 bases in between. CDR3 length: 17 amino acids.

The V call is TRBV7-7, the J call TRBJ2-7; TRBD1 matches at 8 bases. Germline loops: CDR1 SSHAT, CDR2 FNYEAQ (reference sequence). The CDR3 consists of 15 residues. V lost 6 bases to trimming and J lost 7 bases; unmatched junction nucleotides: 14. CDR3 sequence reads: CASSSLGTGPNEQYF. The CDR3 DNA is TGTGCCAGCAGTTCCTTAGGGACAGGTCCAAATGAGCAGTACTTC.

As concerns this clonotype: Given a much more abundant clone one base away, this may be a read error. The rearrangement joins TRBV12-3 or TRBV12-4 to TRBJ2-3, with TRBD1 identical over 9 bases. The CDR3 runs 14 residues. The junction had 7 bases not matched to a gene; V was cut back by 4 bases and J by 8 bases. The CDR3 region has the DNA TGTGCCAGCAGTTCGACAGGGGGAGTCGGTACGCAGTATTTT. Translated, it gives CASSSTGGVGTQYF.

As regards this clonotype: The conserved final phenylalanine or tryptophan is absent from the CDR3, which likely points to a read error. The chain employs TRBV10-3 and TRBJ1-5, with D uncertain. This CDR3 region has 14 residues. Germline V lookup: CDR1 ENHRY, CDR2 SYGVKD. The germline V and J ends were trimmed by 3 bases and 4 bases, with 10 bases remaining between them. The chain's CDR3 is CAISDGSANQPQHL. The CDR3 DNA reads TGTGCCATCAGTGACGGGAGCGCAAATCAGCCCCAGCATCTT.

This clonotype was observed at least ten times. The chain links TRBV2 to TRBJ2-7; the D gene is possibly TRBD2 (6 bases). Germline assignment: CDR1 SNHLY and CDR2 FYNNEI. Trimming took 10 bases from V and 6 from J, leaving 22 bases between them. This CDR3 has 14 amino acids. The CDR3 coding sequence is TGTGCCACCTCGAAGGAGGGCGGAGCGGGCGAGCAGTACTTC. It specifies CATSKEGGAGEQYF.

This clonotype was seen repeatedly, ten times or more. The chain recombines TRBV20-1 with TRBJ2-5; D is possibly TRBD1 (5 bases). The CDR3 sequence is 12 residues long. Trimming removed 7 bases from V and 4 bases from J, with 13 bases in between. The germline gives CDR1 DFQATT, CDR2 SNEGSKA (reference sequence). CDR3 loop: CSVPGQGETQYF. Here the CDR3 DNA reads TGCAGTGTTCCAGGGCAGGGAGAGACCCAGTACTTC.